These T cell receptor beta chains were read from a single sample in a study of graft-versus-host responses after intestinal transplantation. Some clones are missing from TCRdb's copy, which holds only in-frame ones; the method was immunoSEQ multiplex PCR. The table has some 18,000 clones, around 72% seen once. The input for sequencing was ileum tissue, taken about 21 days after intestinal transplant. The receptors here all came from a human patient who received an intestinal transplant, so some T cells may come from the graft donor. Both conserved end residues are part of each CDR3. Fields, in order: clone size, V gene, D gene, CDR3 length, J gene, CDR3 DNA, CDR3 protein. D genes are given only for firm matches. Size values are once, few and many counts, or a class for expanded clones, and some rows have none.

>NA|TRBV15|NA|13|TRBJ1-6
TGTGCCACCAGCAGACAGGGTAATTCACCCCTCCACTTT
CATSRQGNSPLHF
>large|TRBV6-5|NA|14|TRBJ2-7
TGTGCCAGCAGTTCCCACAGGATCAACTACGAGCAGTACTTC
CASSSHRINYEQYF
>NA|TRBV6-1|TRBD1|15|TRBJ1-5
TGTGCCAGCGGAACCGGACAGGGGGCAACCCAGCCCCAGCATTTT
CASGTGQGATQPQHF
>NA|TRBV6-5|TRBD2|15|TRBJ2-1
TGTGCCAGCAGTTACGGGACTAGCGTATACAATGAGCAGTTCTTC
CASSYGTSVYNEQFF
>NA|TRBV27|TRBD1|14|TRBJ2-7
TGTGCCAGCAGTTGGGACAGGGCTTCCTACGAGCAGTACTTC
CASSWDRASYEQYF
>NA|TRBV10-3|TRBD1|15|TRBJ1-2
TGTGCCATCACCGGACAGGGGGAACCATACTATGGCTACACCTTC
CAITGQGEPYYGYTF
>NA|TRBV5-1|TRBD1|14|TRBJ2-7
TGCGCCAGCAAAACTTCACAGGGGGCGGGGGAGCAGTACTTC
CASKTSQGAGEQYF
>few|TRBV13|NA|14|TRBJ2-7
TGTGCCAGCAGCTTACGCGGGCCTACCTACGAGCAGTACTTC
CASSLRGPTYEQYF
>NA|TRBV4-3|NA|16|TRBJ2-5
TGCGCCAGCAGCCGGAGAGAGGGGGGGGGCCAAGAGACCCAGTACTTC
CASSRREGGGQETQYF
>NA|TRBV19|TRBD1|15|TRBJ2-1
TGTGCCAGTAGTAGGACAGGGACAGCATACAATGAGCAGTTCTTC
CASSRTGTAYNEQFF
>NA|TRBV5-1|NA|12|TRBJ2-2
TGCGCCAGCAGCCTGAACACCGGGGAGCTGTTTTTT
CASSLNTGELFF
>NA|TRBV15|NA|15|TRBJ1-2
TGTGCCACCAGCAGGGCGCAACAGGGAGTCTATGGCTACACCTTC
CATSRAQQGVYGYTF
>NA|TRBV5-6|NA|15|TRBJ2-2
TGTGCCAGCAGCTTGGTCAGGGGGGCCACCGGGGAGCTGTTTTTT
CASSLVRGATGELFF
>NA|TRBV11-2|NA|12|TRBJ1-1
TGTGCCAGCAGCCATACTAACACTGAAGCTTTCTTT
CASSHTNTEAFF
>NA|TRBV29-1|TRBD1|15|TRBJ2-7
TGCAGCGTGATCGATCCGGGACAGGGCTCGGGAGAGCAGTACTTC
CSVIDPGQGSGEQYF
>NA|TRBV5-6|NA|14|TRBJ1-1
TGTGCCAGCAGCTTGAGTGCAGGGCGGACTGAAGCTTTCTTT
CASSLSAGRTEAFF
>once|TRBV13|NA|17|TRBJ1-1
TGTGCCAGCAGCCTAGTCGGACAGACCATACTGAACACTGAAGCTTTCTTT
CASSLVGQTILNTEAFF
>NA|TRBV27|NA|14|TRBJ1-2
TGTGCCAGCAGTAGGACATGGAAAATAAGCGGCTACACCTTC
CASSRTWKISGYTF